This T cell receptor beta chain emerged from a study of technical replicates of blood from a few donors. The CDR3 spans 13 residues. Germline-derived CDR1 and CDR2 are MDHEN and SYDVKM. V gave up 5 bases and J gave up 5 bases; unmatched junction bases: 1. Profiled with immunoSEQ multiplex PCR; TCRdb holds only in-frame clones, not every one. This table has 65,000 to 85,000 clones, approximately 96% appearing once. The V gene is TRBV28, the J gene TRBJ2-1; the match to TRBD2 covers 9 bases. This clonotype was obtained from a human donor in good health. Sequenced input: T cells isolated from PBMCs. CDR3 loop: CASSRLADNEQFF. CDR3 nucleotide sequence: TGTGCCAGCAGTCGACTAGCGGACAATGAGCAGTTCTTC.